Sequencing of this T cell receptor beta chain was carried out in a study of blood T cell repertoires in COVID-19 (dated by TCRdb to about 2020). In the study overall: Samples from collaborators originated in the United States, Italy and Spain and spanned both the acute and convalescent phases of COVID-19. The samples were drawn from the first 160 participants of the ongoing ImmuneRACE study and from 1,254 subjects provided by 6 global collaborators. The repertoires were released in a freely available public database meant as a resource for research on the immune response to SARS-CoV-2. The prospective study material was composed of cDNA or gDNA derived from T cells, B-cell-depleted T cells, or PBMCs. Subjects who had been exposed to COVID-19, were actively infected with it, or had recovered from it provided the deeply sampled blood TCRbeta repertoires that made up the dataset. Sample metadata almost always included a de-identified subject ID, COVID-19 status, age in years and sex. Where available, HLA class I and class II types were obtained from metadata supplied by the sample provider rather than from assay-based typing. The paper as a whole reports these results and caveats: The amount of clinical and demographic metadata varied by source and participant and was provided uncurated.

The immunoSEQ Assay, a bias-controlled multiplex PCR, was used to amplify TCRbeta CDR3 regions from genomic DNA. The published analysis was carried out like this. Within the assay, amplification of reference gene primers was used to estimate how many nucleated cells each sample contained. To quantify the absolute abundance of each unique TCRbeta CDR3 rearrangement, sequence reads were collapsed and filtered. For each sample, productive Simpson clonality was calculated by taking the square root of Simpson's diversity index across productive rearrangements. TCRdb provides this immuneACCESS table in a form limited to in-frame rearrangements. Some clones are lacking; in checked studies, under half of them reflect an unresolved V gene, and why the rest are absent is not known. That table is the source of V, J and clone size, and D and trimming were worked out from the DNA. This sample is represented by about 190,000 clones; roughly 80% of them were singletons. About an eighth of the sample goes to the ten largest clones.

The collaborating institutions used their own protocols to collect whole blood in K2EDTA tubes. For TCRbeta analysis, collaborator samples were shipped as frozen whole blood, as isolated PBMCs, or as DNA extracted from either sample type. V is clipped by 5 bases and J by 1 base, and the sequence between their germline boundaries is 15 bases long. Via the germline V gene (reference sequence), CDR1 is LNHDA and CDR2 SQIVND. The CDR3 runs 15 amino acids, cysteine and phenylalanine included. Left in the record is the CDR3 DNA by itself, 45 bases read in frame from the first base. On this clone itself: The clone's antigen remains unknown. It has no much larger one-base neighbor in the sample; base qualities were not kept.

Material: peripheral blood. The receptor's source is a woman aged 45-65 years with acute or convalescent COVID-19. Rearrangement joined TRBV19 to TRBJ2-7; the D gene is possibly TRBD2, with 6 bases matching. The CDR3 region reads CASSPGLLDSYEQYF. The sequenced DNA is TGTGCCAGTAGTCCGGGACTCCTAGATTCCTACGAGCAGTACTTC.